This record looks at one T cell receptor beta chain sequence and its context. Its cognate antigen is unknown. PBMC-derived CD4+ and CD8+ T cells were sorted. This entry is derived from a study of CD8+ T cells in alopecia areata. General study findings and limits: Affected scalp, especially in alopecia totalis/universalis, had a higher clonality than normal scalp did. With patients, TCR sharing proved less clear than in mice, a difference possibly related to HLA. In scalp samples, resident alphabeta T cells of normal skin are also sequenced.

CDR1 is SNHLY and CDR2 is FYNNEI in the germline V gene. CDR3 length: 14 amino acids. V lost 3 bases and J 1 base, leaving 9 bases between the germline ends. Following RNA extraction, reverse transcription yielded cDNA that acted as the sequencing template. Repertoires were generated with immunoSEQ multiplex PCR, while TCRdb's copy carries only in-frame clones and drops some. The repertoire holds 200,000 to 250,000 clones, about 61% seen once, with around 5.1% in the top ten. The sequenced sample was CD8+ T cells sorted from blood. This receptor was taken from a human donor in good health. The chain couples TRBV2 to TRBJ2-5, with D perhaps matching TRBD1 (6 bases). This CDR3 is CASSEDSLQETQYF. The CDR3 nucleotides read TGTGCCAGCAGTGAGGACAGTCTCCAAGAGACCCAGTACTTC.